Described below is a single T cell receptor beta chain sequence and its context. Its antigen is unknown. V lost 7 bases to trimming and J lost 2 bases; unmatched junction nucleotides: 8. Germline lookup yields CDR1 SGDLS and CDR2 YYNGEE. This CDR3 spans 14 amino acids. The data were taken from a study of blood T cells in healthy people across ages. Then a second PCR, running about 6 to 12 cycles, was carried out with a sample-barcoded 5' primer and a J-beta primer mix. TCRdb reprocessed the 5' RACE reads with MiXCR, giving one entry per CDR3 protein. The sample has under 2,000,000 distinct CDR3 sequences, approximately 50% seen once; the top ten hold less than 2.5%. Regarding the study as a whole: Long-lived and aged donors differed, with more naive CD4+ cells and higher diversity in the long-lived. Getting older went along with TCR beta diversity per million T cells dropping roughly linearly.

This TCR derives from a woman in her thirties or forties in good health. Sequenced material: blood. V and J are TRBV9 and TRBJ2-5, with TRBD2 identical over 7 bases. The CDR3 loop is CASGEGRIQETQYF. The CDR3 DNA sequence: TGTGCCAGCGGGGAGGGGAGGATACAAGAGACCCAGTACTTC.